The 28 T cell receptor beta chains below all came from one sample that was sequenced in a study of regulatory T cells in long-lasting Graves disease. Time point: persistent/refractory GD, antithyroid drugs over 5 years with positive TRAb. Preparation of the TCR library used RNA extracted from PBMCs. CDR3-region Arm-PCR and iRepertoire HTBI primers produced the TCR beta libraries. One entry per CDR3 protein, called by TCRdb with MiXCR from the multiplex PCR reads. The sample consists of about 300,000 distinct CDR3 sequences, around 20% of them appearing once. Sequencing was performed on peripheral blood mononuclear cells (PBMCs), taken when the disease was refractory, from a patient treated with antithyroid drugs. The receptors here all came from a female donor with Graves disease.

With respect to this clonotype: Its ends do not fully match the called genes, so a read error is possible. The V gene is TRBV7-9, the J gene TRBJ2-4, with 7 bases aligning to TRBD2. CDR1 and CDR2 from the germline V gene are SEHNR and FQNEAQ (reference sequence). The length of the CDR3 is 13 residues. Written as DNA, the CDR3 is TGTGCCATCAGCTTACCGGGGGGTAACATTCAGTACTTC. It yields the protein CAISLPGGNIQYF.

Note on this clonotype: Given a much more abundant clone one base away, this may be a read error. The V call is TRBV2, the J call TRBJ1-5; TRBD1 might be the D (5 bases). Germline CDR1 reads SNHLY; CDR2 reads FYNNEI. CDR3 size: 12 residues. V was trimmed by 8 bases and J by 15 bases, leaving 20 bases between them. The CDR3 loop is CASGQTGTSSHF. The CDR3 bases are TGTGCCAGCGGCCAAACAGGCACATCCTCGCATTTT.

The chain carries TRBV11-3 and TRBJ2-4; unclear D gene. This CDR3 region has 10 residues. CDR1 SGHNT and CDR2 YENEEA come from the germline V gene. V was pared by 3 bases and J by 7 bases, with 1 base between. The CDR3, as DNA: TGTGCCAGCAGCTTGAACATTCAGTACTTC. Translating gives CASSLNIQYF.

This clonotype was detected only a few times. CDR3 in DNA: TGTGCCAGCAGTTTATTCGGTAACACCGAACGCTACGAGCAGTACTTC. Its protein product is CASSLFGNTERYEQYF. The V gene is TRBV12-3 or TRBV12-4, the J gene TRBJ2-7; D remains ambiguous. The CDR3 is 16 amino acids. Trimming cost V 2 bases and J 3 bases, with 17 bases left between them.

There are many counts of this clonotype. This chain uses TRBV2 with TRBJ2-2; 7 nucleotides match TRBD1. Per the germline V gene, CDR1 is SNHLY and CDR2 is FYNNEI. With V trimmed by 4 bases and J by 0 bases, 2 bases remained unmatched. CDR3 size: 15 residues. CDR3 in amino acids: CASSGQGSNTGELFF. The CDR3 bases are TGTGCCAGCAGTGGACAGGGCTCGAACACCGGGGAGCTGTTTTTT.

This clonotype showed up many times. In DNA form, the CDR3 reads TGTGCCAGCGCGTCAGGGACTAGCCTTTCCTACGAGCAGTACTTC. This codes for CASASGTSLSYEQYF. This sequence joins TRBV6-1 and TRBJ2-7; TRBD2 matches at 9 bases. With 8 bases clipped from V and 1 base from J, the junction kept 9 bases outside the gene matches. Germline CDR1 MNHNS, CDR2 SASEGT. This CDR3 region has 15 residues.

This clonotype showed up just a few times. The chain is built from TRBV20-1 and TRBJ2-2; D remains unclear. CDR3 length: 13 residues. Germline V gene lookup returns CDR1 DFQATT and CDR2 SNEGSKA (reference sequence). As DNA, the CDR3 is TGCAGCGTCCTGGCGCCGAACACCGGGGAGCTGTTTTTT. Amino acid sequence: CSVLAPNTGELFF.

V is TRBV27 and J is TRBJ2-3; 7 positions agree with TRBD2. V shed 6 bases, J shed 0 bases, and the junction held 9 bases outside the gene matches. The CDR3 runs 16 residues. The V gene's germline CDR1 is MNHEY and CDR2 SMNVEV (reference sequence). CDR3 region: CASSGAAGPSTDTQYF. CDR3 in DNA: TGTGCCAGCAGCGGAGCAGCGGGACCTAGCACAGATACGCAGTATTTT.

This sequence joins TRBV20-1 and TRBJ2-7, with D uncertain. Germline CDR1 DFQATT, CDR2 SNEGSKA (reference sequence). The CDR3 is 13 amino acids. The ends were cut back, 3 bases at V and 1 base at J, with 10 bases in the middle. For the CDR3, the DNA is TGCAGTGCTAGTAGCCCGGTTTCCTACGAGCAGTACTTC. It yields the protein CSASSPVSYEQYF.

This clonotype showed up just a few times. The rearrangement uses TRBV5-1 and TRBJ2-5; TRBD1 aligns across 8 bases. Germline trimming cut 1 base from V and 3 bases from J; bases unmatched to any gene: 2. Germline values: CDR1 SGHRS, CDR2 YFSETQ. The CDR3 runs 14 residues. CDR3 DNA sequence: TGCGCCAGCAGCTTGCAGGACAGGGAAGAGACCCAGTACTTC. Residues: CASSLQDREETQYF.

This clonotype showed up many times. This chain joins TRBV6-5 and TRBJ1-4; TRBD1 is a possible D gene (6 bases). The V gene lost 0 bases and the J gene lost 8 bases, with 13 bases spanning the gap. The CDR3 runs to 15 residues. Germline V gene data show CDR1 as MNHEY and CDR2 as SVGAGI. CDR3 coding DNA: TGTGCCAGCAGTTACTCTGGCAGGGGAGACGAAAAACTGTTTTTT. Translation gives CASSYSGRGDEKLFF.

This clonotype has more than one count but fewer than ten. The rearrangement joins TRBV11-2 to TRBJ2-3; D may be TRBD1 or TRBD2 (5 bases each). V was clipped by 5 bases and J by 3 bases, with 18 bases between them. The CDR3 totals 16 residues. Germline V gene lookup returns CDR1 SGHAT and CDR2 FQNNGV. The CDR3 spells CASSPLGPGETDTQYF. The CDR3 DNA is TGTGCCAGCAGCCCCTTGGGACCTGGGGAAACAGATACGCAGTATTTT.

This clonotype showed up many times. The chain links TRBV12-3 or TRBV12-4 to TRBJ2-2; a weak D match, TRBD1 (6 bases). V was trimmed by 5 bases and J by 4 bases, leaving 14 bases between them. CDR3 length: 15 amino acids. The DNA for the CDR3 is TGTGCCAGCAGTCCCCGGGACACAAGCACCGGGGAGCTGTTTTTT. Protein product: CASSPRDTSTGELFF.

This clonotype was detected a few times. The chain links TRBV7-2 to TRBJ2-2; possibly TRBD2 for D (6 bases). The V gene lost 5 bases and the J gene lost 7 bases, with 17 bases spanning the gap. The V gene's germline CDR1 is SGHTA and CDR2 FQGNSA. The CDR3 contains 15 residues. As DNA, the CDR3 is TGTGCCAGCAGCCTCCACGGCGGGGCACTCGGGGAGCTGTTTTTT. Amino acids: CASSLHGGALGELFF.

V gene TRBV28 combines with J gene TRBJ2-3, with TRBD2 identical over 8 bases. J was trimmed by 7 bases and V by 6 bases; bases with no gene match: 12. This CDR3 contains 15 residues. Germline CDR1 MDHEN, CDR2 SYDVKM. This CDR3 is CASSRAGVEDYTQYF. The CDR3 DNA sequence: TGTGCCAGCAGCCGAGCGGGGGTGGAGGACTATACGCAGTATTTT.

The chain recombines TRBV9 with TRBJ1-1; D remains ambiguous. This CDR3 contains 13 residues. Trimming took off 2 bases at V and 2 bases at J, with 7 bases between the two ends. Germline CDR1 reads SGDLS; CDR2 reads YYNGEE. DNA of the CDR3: TGTGCCAGCAGCGTCGGGATTAACACTGAAGCTTTCTTT. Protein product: CASSVGINTEAFF.

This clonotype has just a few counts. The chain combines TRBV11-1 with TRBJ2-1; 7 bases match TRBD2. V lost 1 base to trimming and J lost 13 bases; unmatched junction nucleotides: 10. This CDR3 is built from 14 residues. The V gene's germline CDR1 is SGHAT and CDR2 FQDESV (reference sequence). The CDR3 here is CASSLGDQREGQFF. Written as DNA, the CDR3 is TGTGCCAGCAGCTTAGGAGACCAGCGGGAAGGTCAGTTCTTC.

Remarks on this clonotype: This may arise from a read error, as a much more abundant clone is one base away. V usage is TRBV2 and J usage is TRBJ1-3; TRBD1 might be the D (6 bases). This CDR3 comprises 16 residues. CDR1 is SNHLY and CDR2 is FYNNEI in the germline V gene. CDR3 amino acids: CASGDWAGQSGNTIYF. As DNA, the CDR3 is TGTGCCAGCGGTGATTGGGCCGGACAGTCTGGAAACACCATATATTTT.

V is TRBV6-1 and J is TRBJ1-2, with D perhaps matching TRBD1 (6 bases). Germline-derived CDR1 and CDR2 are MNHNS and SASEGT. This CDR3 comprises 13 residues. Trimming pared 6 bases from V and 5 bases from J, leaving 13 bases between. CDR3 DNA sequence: TGTGCCAGCAGGGGATGGACAGATTATGGCTACACCTTC. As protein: CASRGWTDYGYTF.

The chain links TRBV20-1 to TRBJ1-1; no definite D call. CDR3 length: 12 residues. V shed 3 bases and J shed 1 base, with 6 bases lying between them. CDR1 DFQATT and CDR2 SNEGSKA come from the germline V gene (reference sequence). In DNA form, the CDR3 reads TGCAGTGCTAGGTCGCCGAACACTGAAGCTTTCTTT. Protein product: CSARSPNTEAFF.

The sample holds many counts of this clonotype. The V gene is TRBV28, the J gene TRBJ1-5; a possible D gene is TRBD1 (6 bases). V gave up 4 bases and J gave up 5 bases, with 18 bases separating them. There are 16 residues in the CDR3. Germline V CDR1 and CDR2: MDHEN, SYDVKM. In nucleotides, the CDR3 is TGTGCCAGCAGTTCCTTTTGGGGGGCCGGACATCAGCCCCAGCATTTT. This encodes CASSSFWGAGHQPQHF.

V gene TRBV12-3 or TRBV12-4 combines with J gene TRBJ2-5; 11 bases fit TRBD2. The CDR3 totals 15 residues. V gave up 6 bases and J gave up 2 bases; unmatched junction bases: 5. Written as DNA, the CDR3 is TGTGCCAGCAGCCCCCGACTAGCGGGACAAGAGACCCAGTACTTC. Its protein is CASSPRLAGQETQYF.

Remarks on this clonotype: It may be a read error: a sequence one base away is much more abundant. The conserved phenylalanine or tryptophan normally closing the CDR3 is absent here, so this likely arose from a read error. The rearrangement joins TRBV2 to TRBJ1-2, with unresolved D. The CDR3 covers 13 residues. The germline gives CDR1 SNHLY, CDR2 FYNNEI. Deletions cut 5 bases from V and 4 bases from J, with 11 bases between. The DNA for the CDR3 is TGTGCCAGCAGTTTACCGGAGGTCTATGGCTACACCCTC. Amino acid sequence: CASSLPEVYGYTL.

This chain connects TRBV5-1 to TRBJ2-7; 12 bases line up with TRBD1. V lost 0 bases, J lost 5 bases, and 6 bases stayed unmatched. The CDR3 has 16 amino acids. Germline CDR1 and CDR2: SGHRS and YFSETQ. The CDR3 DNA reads TGCGCCAGCAGCTTGGCGGGGACAGGGGGCATAAACGAGCAGTACTTC. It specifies CASSLAGTGGINEQYF.

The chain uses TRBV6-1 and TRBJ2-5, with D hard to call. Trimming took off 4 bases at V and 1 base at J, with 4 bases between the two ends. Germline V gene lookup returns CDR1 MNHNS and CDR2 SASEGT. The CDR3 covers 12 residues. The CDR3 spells CASSVAQETQYF. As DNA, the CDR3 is TGTGCCAGCAGTGTGGCCCAAGAGACCCAGTACTTC.

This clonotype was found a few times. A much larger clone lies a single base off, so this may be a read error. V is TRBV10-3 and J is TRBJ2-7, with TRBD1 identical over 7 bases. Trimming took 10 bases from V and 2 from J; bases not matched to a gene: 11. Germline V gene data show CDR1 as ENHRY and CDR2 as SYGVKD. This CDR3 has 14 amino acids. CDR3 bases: TGTGCCACCGGTCGACAGGGTAACACCTACGAGCAGTACTTC. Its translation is CATGRQGNTYEQYF.

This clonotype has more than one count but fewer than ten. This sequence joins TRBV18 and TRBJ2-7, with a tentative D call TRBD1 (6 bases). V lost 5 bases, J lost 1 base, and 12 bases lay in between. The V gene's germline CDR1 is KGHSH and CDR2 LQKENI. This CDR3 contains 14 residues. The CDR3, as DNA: TGTGCCAGCTCATCAGGGGTCCGGTCCTACGAGCAGTACTTC. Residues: CASSSGVRSYEQYF.

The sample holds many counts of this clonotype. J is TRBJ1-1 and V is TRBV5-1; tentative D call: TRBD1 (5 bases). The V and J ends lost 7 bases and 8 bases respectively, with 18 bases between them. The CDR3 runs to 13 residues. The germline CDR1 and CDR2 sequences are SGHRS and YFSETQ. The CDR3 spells CASSPGRAYEAFF. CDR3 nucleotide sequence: TGCGCCAGCTCCCCCGGCAGGGCGTACGAAGCTTTCTTT.